The 22 T cell receptor beta chains listed next were all sequenced from one sample in a study of Ad26.COV2.S vaccination and SARS-CoV-2 variants. Using immunoSEQ multiplex PCR, the repertoire was profiled, and TCRdb retains in-frame clones only, with some absent. The sample lists over 200,000 clones; roughly 90% were seen once. Documented treatment: over 15 received Ad26.COV2.S at low or high dose, single or two shots; about 5 received placebo; per-sample allocation not given. Day 63 after the first injection of vaccine or placebo was the sampling time. The sequences come from peripheral blood, collected in a trial of Ad26.COV2.S vaccine versus placebo. The receptor set was obtained from a person between 18 and 65 years old who received the Ad26.COV2.S COVID-19 vaccine or a placebo.

The J gene is TRBJ2-7, the V gene TRBV28, with D possibly being TRBD1 or TRBD2 (5 bases each). The V end was cut by 2 bases, the J end by 0 bases, with 8 bases between. The CDR3 covers 14 residues. Per the germline V gene, CDR1 is MDHEN and CDR2 is SYDVKM. The CDR3 loop reads CASSLGGNSYEQYF. The CDR3 bases are TGTGCCAGCAGTTTAGGGGGAAACTCCTACGAGCAGTACTTC.

This chain connects TRBV30 to TRBJ1-5; D gene unclear. The germline CDR1 and CDR2 sequences are GTSNPN and SVGIG (reference sequence). Trimming took 3 bases from V and 4 from J, leaving 10 bases between them. This CDR3 region has 13 residues. The CDR3 is CAWSLGGNQPQHF. The DNA of the CDR3 is TGTGCCTGGAGCCTGGGTGGTAATCAGCCCCAGCATTTT.

The chain uses TRBV4-1 and TRBJ1-4; the D is unclear. V dropped 1 base and J dropped 4 bases, with 7 bases sitting between them. Germline CDR1 MGHRA, CDR2 YSYEKL. This CDR3 is built from 14 residues. The CDR3 region is CASSQVKGNEKLFF. The CDR3 coding sequence is TGCGCCAGCAGCCAAGTTAAGGGTAATGAAAAACTGTTTTTT.

The CDR3 nucleotides read TGTGCCAGCAGCTCAGGACTAGGGAGGGACGGGGAGCTGTTTTTT. Translated: CASSSGLGRDGELFF. This chain uses TRBV7-9 with TRBJ2-2; 7 bases agree with TRBD2. Germline CDR1 and CDR2: SEHNR and FQNEAQ (reference sequence). The CDR3 length is 15 residues. The ends lost 4 bases at V and 7 bases at J; junction bases unmatched: 9.

This clone has a single count. The J gene is TRBJ2-7, the V gene TRBV28; 7 bases are a match to TRBD2. This CDR3 has 16 residues. The V and J ends lost 0 bases and 0 bases, in that order; junction bases with no gene match: 5. The germline gives CDR1 MDHEN, CDR2 SYDVKM. The CDR3 nucleotides are TGTGCCAGCAGTTTATGGGGGGGGTCCCTCTCCTACGAGCAGTACTTC. It specifies CASSLWGGSLSYEQYF.

This sequence joins TRBV3-1 (or the pseudogene TRBV3-2) and TRBJ2-1, with D possibly being TRBD2 (5 bases). The germline gives CDR1 LGHDT, CDR2 YNNKEL (reference sequence). V was trimmed by 0 bases and J by 3 bases, leaving 15 bases between them. The CDR3 extends over 17 amino acids. CDR3 nucleotide sequence: TGTGCCAGCAGCCAAGAGGTTCCGGGGAAGTACTACAATGAGCAGTTCTTC. Translating it yields CASSQEVPGKYYNEQFF.

V gene TRBV3-1 (or the pseudogene TRBV3-2) combines with J gene TRBJ2-1; weak D call: TRBD2 (5 bases). V gave up 3 bases and J gave up 5 bases, with 14 bases separating them. Germline V CDR1 and CDR2: LGHDT, YNNKEL (reference sequence). The length of the CDR3 is 15 residues. The CDR3: CASSHRGSLNNEQFF. DNA for the CDR3: TGTGCCAGCAGCCACCGAGGGAGCTTGAACAATGAGCAGTTCTTC.

The chain joins TRBV5-1 to TRBJ1-3; the match to TRBD1 covers 8 bases. Losses at the gene ends were 3 bases for V and 4 bases for J; bases not matched to a gene: 3. The CDR3 is 14 residues long. Germline V gene sequence: CDR1 SGHRS, CDR2 YFSETQ. Here the CDR3 DNA reads TGCGCCAGCAGCTCACAGGGGGTAGGAAACACCATATATTTT. It specifies CASSSQGVGNTIYF.

V is TRBV28 and J is TRBJ1-4; the match to TRBD1 covers 7 bases. This CDR3 spans 16 amino acids. V dropped 7 bases and J dropped 3; count of bases not matched to a gene: 11. CDR1 MDHEN and CDR2 SYDVKM come from the germline V gene. CDR3 loop: CASIRGWGQPNEKLFF. In DNA, the CDR3 is TGTGCCAGCATCAGGGGGTGGGGACAGCCTAATGAAAAACTGTTTTTT.

Here the CDR3 DNA reads TGTGCCAGCAGCGCCGACCCCGCTCGACAGTACGAGCAGTACTTC. Its translation is CASSADPARQYEQYF. The V call is TRBV9, the J call TRBJ2-7, with a possible D match to TRBD1 (5 bases). The CDR3 runs 15 residues. The germline V and J ends were trimmed by 3 bases and 4 bases, with 17 bases remaining between them. CDR1 is SGDLS, CDR2 YYNGEE, per germline.

DNA for the CDR3: TGCGCCAGCAGCCTAATGCTGGGACAGGGTAACTATGGCTACACCTTC. Translation gives CASSLMLGQGNYGYTF. The J gene is TRBJ1-2, the V gene TRBV4-3, with TRBD1 matching 9 bases. The germline gives CDR1 LGHNA, CDR2 YSLEER. Trimming removed 4 bases from V and 1 base from J; junction bases left unmatched: 7. The CDR3 covers 16 residues.

The V call is TRBV5-1, the J call TRBJ2-2; TRBD1 agrees at 7 bases. V shed 1 base, J shed 5 bases, and the junction held 14 bases outside the gene matches. The germline CDR1 and CDR2 sequences are SGHRS and YFSETQ. The CDR3 totals 18 residues. The CDR3 bases are TGCGCCAGCAGCTTGCTAGGGGGCCCAACCCTTCTAACCGGGGAGCTGTTTTTT. Encoded protein: CASSLLGGPTLLTGELFF.

The chain joins TRBV7-9 to TRBJ1-2, with D tentatively TRBD1 (6 bases). V lost 0 bases, J lost 4 bases, and 15 bases lay in between. Germline values: CDR1 SEHNR, CDR2 FQNEAQ (reference sequence). The CDR3 has 16 amino acids. Here the CDR3 DNA reads TGTGCCAGCAGCTTAGCCAGGGGAAGGGCCGGCTATGGCTACACCTTC. This codes for CASSLARGRAGYGYTF.

The chain recombines TRBV10-2 with TRBJ1-1; D perhaps matches TRBD1 (5 bases). The V gene lost 3 bases and the J gene lost 11 bases, with 10 bases spanning the gap. This CDR3 has 11 amino acids. Germline values: CDR1 WSHSY, CDR2 SAAADI. The chain's CDR3 is CASSDGADAFF. The DNA of the CDR3 is TGCGCCAGCAGTGATGGGGCAGACGCTTTCTTT.

The chain employs TRBV27 and TRBJ1-5, with 7 positions matching TRBD1. Germline CDR1 is MNHEY and CDR2 is SMNVEV (reference sequence). After removal of 5 bases from V and 0 bases from J, the junction contained 13 bases not matched to a gene. The CDR3 consists of 18 residues. Here the CDR3 DNA reads TGTGCCAGCAGTCCCCGGCGAGGGGGCGCGCGTAGCAATCAGCCCCAGCATTTT. This encodes CASSPRRGGARSNQPQHF.

The chain links TRBV18 to TRBJ2-5; no firm D call. The CDR3 extends over 13 amino acids. The ends were cut back, 0 bases at V and 5 bases at J, with 7 bases in the middle. Germline CDR1 is KGHSH and CDR2 is LQKENI. The CDR3 protein is CASSPPTRETQYF. The CDR3 nucleotides are TGTGCCAGCTCACCACCGACGAGGGAGACCCAGTACTTC.

V gene TRBV10-3 combines with J gene TRBJ2-3; possibly TRBD1 for D (5 bases). CDR3 size: 19 residues. V lost 2 bases and J lost 2, with 23 bases in between. The V gene's germline CDR1 is ENHRY and CDR2 SYGVKD. The CDR3 DNA follows: TGTGCCATCAGTGAGACCCCTGCTAAAGCGCGCAGGGACACAGATACGCAGTATTTT. It encodes CAISETPAKARRDTDTQYF.

The chain recombines TRBV5-4 with TRBJ2-7; TRBD2 agrees at 10 bases. Germline CDR1 SGHNT, CDR2 YYREEE (reference sequence). There are 16 residues in the CDR3. Losses at the gene ends were 4 bases for V and 3 bases for J; bases not matched to a gene: 10. CDR3 sequence reads: CASSADRTSGIYEQYF. The CDR3 bases are TGTGCCAGCAGCGCCGACCGGACTAGCGGCATCTACGAGCAGTACTTC.

The V call is TRBV3-1 (or the pseudogene TRBV3-2), the J call TRBJ1-2; D is unclear. V shed 3 bases and J shed 7 bases, with 6 bases lying between them. CDR1 LGHDT and CDR2 YNNKEL come from the germline V gene (reference sequence). CDR3 length: 11 residues. CDR3 residues: CASSHLVGYTF. Here the CDR3 DNA reads TGTGCCAGCAGCCACCTGGTTGGCTACACCTTC.

The chain has TRBV28 and TRBJ2-7, with a weak D call TRBD1 (6 bases). The germline V and J ends were trimmed by 6 bases and 5 bases, with 14 bases remaining between them. The CDR3 totals 13 residues. The germline V gene encodes CDR1 MDHEN and CDR2 SYDVKM. CDR3 sequence reads: CASSPRGSHEQYF. DNA of the CDR3: TGTGCCAGCAGCCCCAGGGGTTCCCACGAGCAGTACTTC.

V is TRBV7-2 and J is TRBJ2-6; 9 bases map to TRBD2. CDR1 is SGHTA and CDR2 is FQGNSA in the germline V gene. The CDR3 contains 18 residues. With 1 base clipped from V and 0 bases from J, the junction kept 4 bases outside the gene matches. The CDR3 sequence is CASSLGPAGGSGANVLTF. The CDR3 DNA sequence: TGTGCCAGCAGCTTAGGCCCAGCGGGGGGCTCTGGGGCCAACGTCCTGACTTTC.

The chain recombines TRBV7-2 with TRBJ2-2, with TRBD1 matching 9 bases. CDR3 size: 17 residues. V shed 6 bases and J 1 base; nucleotides not matched to a gene: 9. Germline loops: CDR1 SGHTA, CDR2 FQGNSA. CDR3 amino acids: CASRSLRQGGNTGELFF. CDR3 sequence (DNA): TGTGCCAGCAGATCTTTGAGACAGGGGGGGAACACCGGGGAGCTGTTTTTT.